This is a list of T cell receptor beta chains from one sample in a study of blood T cell repertoires in COVID-19. Some clones are missing from TCRdb's copy, which holds only in-frame ones; the method was immunoSEQ multiplex PCR. The table records some 400,000 clones, 85% to 90% of them present only once. Specimen: PBMCs or T cells enriched from blood (not recorded which). All receptors derive from a man aged 25 to 45 who had recovered from COVID-19. Each CDR3 is given with its conserved first and last residue. D genes are given only for firm matches. Clone size, where shown, is once, few, many, or a class for clones that have expanded.

d_call | clone_size | j_call | v_call | cdr3_nt | cdr3_aa
- | - | TRBJ1-5 | TRBV4-2 | TGTGCCAGCAGCCAAGATGGGGCAGGGGCTCAGCCCCAGCATTTT | CASSQDGAGAQPQHF
TRBD2 | - | TRBJ2-5 | TRBV7-2 | TGTGCCAGCAGCTTAGGGACTAGCGGGAGGGAGACCCAGTACTTC | CASSLGTSGRETQYF
TRBD2 | - | TRBJ2-2 | TRBV7-9 | TGTGCCAGCAGCTCGGGGGGGCCAACCGGGGAGCTGTTTTTT | CASSSGGPTGELFF
- | - | TRBJ1-6 | TRBV18 | TGTGCCAGCTCAACGGGGACTGATAATTCACCCCTCCACTTT | CASSTGTDNSPLHF
- | - | TRBJ2-7 | TRBV5-6 | TGTGCCAGCAGCATTCACTACGAGCAGTACTTC | CASSIHYEQYF
- | - | TRBJ2-2 | TRBV3-1/TRBV3-2 | TGTGCCAGCAGCCAAACAGGGCCCGGGGAGCTGTTTTTT | CASSQTGPGELFF
- | - | TRBJ2-7 | TRBV28 | TGTGCCAGCAAAATTAGTTCCAGGTCCTACGAGCAGTACTTC | CASKISSRSYEQYF
- | - | TRBJ1-3 | TRBV30 | TGTGCCTGGAGCGGGGGGGTAGTAGCTGGAAACACCATATATTTT | CAWSGGVVAGNTIYF
TRBD1 | - | TRBJ1-2 | TRBV6-5 | TGTGCCAGCAGCGTATGGGGACAGGGGGACGGCTACACCTTC | CASSVWGQGDGYTF
TRBD1 | - | TRBJ2-1 | TRBV7-8 | TGTGCCAGCAGCTCGGCTGGGGTGGGACAGGGACTCTTC | CASSSAGVGQGLF
TRBD1 | - | TRBJ2-7 | TRBV2 | TGTGCCAGCAGTGTGGACAGGCGGACCGCCTACGAGCAGTACTTC | CASSVDRRTAYEQYF
TRBD2 | - | TRBJ2-3 | TRBV19 | TGTGCCAGTAGTCCTAGCGGGAGGGCCACAGATACGCAGTATTTT | CASSPSGRATDTQYF
TRBD2 | - | TRBJ2-7 | TRBV3-1/TRBV3-2 | TGTGCCAGCAGCCAAGATCTTACGGGACTAGCGAATTACGAGCAGTACTTC | CASSQDLTGLANYEQYF
- | once | TRBJ2-5 | TRBV15 | TGTGCCACCAGCAGAGATGGAGTTGGGGCAGAGACCCAGTACTTC | CATSRDGVGAETQYF
TRBD2 | - | TRBJ2-5 | TRBV14 | TGTGCCAGCAGCCAGACTAGCGGGAGTAAGACCCAGTACTTC | CASSQTSGSKTQYF
- | - | TRBJ1-2 | TRBV28 | TGTGCCAGCACACGTGGGCAGCAATATGGCTACACCTTC | CASTRGQQYGYTF
- | once | TRBJ1-2 | TRBV29-1 | TGCAGCGTTGTGGGGGGATTGGACGGCTACACCTTC | CSVVGGLDGYTF
- | - | TRBJ2-4 | TRBV7-2 | TGTGCCAGCAGCTTAACCCTTCCCGGCATTCAGTACTTC | CASSLTLPGIQYF
- | - | TRBJ1-1 | TRBV5-5 | TGTGCCAGCAGCTCACAGGGGAACACTGAAGCTTTCTTT | CASSSQGNTEAFF
- | - | TRBJ1-2 | TRBV5-1 | TGCGCCAGCAGCTTGGACAGCCGCTATGGCTACACCTTC | CASSLDSRYGYTF